These 10 T cell receptor beta chains were all obtained from the same sample, sequenced in a study of monozygotic twins with cystic fibrosis. Only in-frame clones appear in the TCRdb table, and some are missing; sequencing was by immunoSEQ multiplex PCR. The sample lists 14,000 to 15,000 clones; about 85% were seen once. The sequenced sample consisted of blood. Every receptor here comes from a boy aged 5-17 years with cystic fibrosis.

The rearrangement links TRBV28 to TRBJ2-4, with a weak D call TRBD2 (5 bases). Per germline, CDR1 MDHEN and CDR2 SYDVKM. This CDR3 has 15 amino acids. Trimming left V 2 bases short and J 0 bases short, with 8 bases between. The CDR3 bases are TGTGCCAGCAGTTTAGGAGCGGAAGCCAAAAACATTCAGTACTTC. As protein: CASSLGAEAKNIQYF.

This clone has just one count. This chain connects TRBV5-6 to TRBJ2-1, with unresolved D. Germline loops: CDR1 SGHDT, CDR2 YYEEEE. This CDR3 has 15 amino acids. The germline V and J ends were trimmed by 3 bases and 5 bases, with 15 bases remaining between them. The CDR3 here is CASSSRYAGHNEQFF. The CDR3 nucleotides are TGTGCCAGCAGCTCCCGATACGCAGGACACAATGAGCAGTTCTTC.

The gene calls are TRBV4-1 and TRBJ2-1; 7 bases fit TRBD2. The CDR3 extends over 18 amino acids. CDR1 and CDR2 (germline): MGHRA, YSYEKL. V was clipped by 0 bases and J by 4 bases; unmatched bases: 12. CDR3 residues: CASSQDGVSSGMYNEQFF. The CDR3 region has the DNA TGCGCCAGCAGCCAAGATGGGGTTTCGAGCGGGATGTACAATGAGCAGTTCTTC.

The chain links TRBV2 to TRBJ2-7, with D possibly being TRBD1 (5 bases). The V and J ends lost 11 bases and 1 base respectively, with 15 bases between them. The CDR3 is 13 amino acids. Germline V gives CDR1 SNHLY, CDR2 FYNNEI. The CDR3 loop reads CAVTLDRSYEQYF. In nucleotides, the CDR3 is TGTGCCGTTACCCTCGACAGATCCTACGAGCAGTACTTC.

The rearrangement links TRBV15 to TRBJ1-6; D is uncertain. This CDR3 spans 13 amino acids. Trimming took 0 bases from V and 10 from J, leaving 7 bases between them. The V gene's germline CDR1 is LNHNV and CDR2 YYDKDF (reference sequence). The CDR3 sequence: CATSRERASPLHF. The CDR3 coding sequence is TGTGCCACCAGCAGAGAAAGGGCATCACCCCTCCACTTT.

The chain uses TRBV28 and TRBJ2-1; TRBD2 matches 15 bases. The CDR3 covers 17 residues. Germline values: CDR1 MDHEN, CDR2 SYDVKM. Germline trimming cut 4 bases from V and 15 bases from J; bases unmatched to any gene: 16. CDR3 loop: CASSSPQGLAGGAKMFF. The CDR3 DNA is TGTGCCAGCAGTTCACCCCAGGGACTAGCGGGAGGAGCCAAAATGTTCTTC.

This chain connects TRBV29-1 to TRBJ2-2; 7 bases align to TRBD2. CDR1 is SQVTM and CDR2 is ANQGSEA in the germline V gene. CDR3 length equals 14 residues. V was clipped by 3 bases and J by 4 bases; unmatched bases: 5. As DNA, the CDR3 is TGCAGCGTTGAGGGAGGGTCCGGCACCGGGGAGCTGTTTTTT. Its protein is CSVEGGSGTGELFF.

The J gene is TRBJ2-1, the V gene TRBV27; tentatively, D is TRBD2 (6 bases). The V gene lost 3 bases and the J gene lost 1 base, with 10 bases spanning the gap. Germline V CDR1 and CDR2: MNHEY, SMNVEV (reference sequence). The CDR3 has 15 amino acids. CDR3 in amino acids: CASSFGGNSYNEQFF. The CDR3 DNA reads as TGTGCCAGCAGTTTTGGCGGGAATTCCTACAATGAGCAGTTCTTC.

The chain is built from TRBV10-1 and TRBJ2-4, with 9 bases lining up with TRBD1. V lost 6 bases and J lost 8; bases outside the gene matches: 17. The CDR3 has 17 residues. Germline V lookup: CDR1 WNHNN, CDR2 SYGVQD (reference sequence). As DNA, the CDR3 is TGCGCCAGCAGGTCCCTTTTCACGGGACAGGGTAGTGACATTCAGTACTTC. Protein: CASRSLFTGQGSDIQYF.

The gene calls are TRBV5-1 and TRBJ1-1, with 10 nucleotides matching TRBD1. V was pared by 7 bases and J by 2 bases, with 5 bases of the junction left unmatched. Germline CDR1 SGHRS, CDR2 YFSETQ. The CDR3 extends over 14 amino acids. DNA of the CDR3: TGCGCCAGCTATCGGGACAGGGGAAACACTGAAGCTTTCTTT. It yields the protein CASYRDRGNTEAFF. Full variable domain (rest looked up from reference TRBV5-1 and TRBJ1-1): KAGVTQTPRYLIKTRGQQVTLSCSPISGHRSVSWYQQTPGQGLQFLFEYFSETQRNKGNFPGRFSGRQFSNSRSEMNVSTLELGDSALYLCASYRDRGNTEAFFGQGTRLTVV.